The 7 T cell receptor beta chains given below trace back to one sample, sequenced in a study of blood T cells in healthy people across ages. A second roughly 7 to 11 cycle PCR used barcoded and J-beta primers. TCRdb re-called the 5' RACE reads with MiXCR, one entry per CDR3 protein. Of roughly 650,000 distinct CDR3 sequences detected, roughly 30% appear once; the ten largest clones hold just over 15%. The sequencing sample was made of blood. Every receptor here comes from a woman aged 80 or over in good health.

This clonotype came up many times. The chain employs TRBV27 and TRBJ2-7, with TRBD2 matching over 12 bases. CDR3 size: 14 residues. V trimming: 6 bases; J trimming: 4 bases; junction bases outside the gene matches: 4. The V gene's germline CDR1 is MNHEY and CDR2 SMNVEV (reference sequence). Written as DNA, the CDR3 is TGTGCCAGCAGGCTAGCGGGGGGGCGGTACGAGCAGTACTTC. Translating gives CASRLAGGRYEQYF.

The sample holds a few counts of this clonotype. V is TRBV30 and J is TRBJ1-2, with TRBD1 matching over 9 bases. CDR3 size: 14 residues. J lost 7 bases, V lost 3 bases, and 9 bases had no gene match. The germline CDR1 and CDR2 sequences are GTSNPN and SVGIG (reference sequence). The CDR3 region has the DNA TGTGCCTGGAGGGACAGGGGTTGGGGGGGTGGCTACACCTTC. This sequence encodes CAWRDRGWGGGYTF.

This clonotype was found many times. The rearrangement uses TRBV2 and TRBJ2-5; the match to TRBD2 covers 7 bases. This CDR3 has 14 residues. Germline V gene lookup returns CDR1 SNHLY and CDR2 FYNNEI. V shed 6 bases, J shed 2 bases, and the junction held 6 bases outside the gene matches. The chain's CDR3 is CASSPDGGQETQYF. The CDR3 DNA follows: TGTGCCAGCAGCCCAGACGGGGGGCAAGAGACCCAGTACTTC.

The CDR3 DNA is TGTGCCAGCAGTGCAACCGGGACAGCTCTCTCTGGAAACACCATATATTTT. Translated: CASSATGTALSGNTIYF. V usage is TRBV12-3 or TRBV12-4 and J usage is TRBJ1-3, with TRBD1 matching 7 bases. The V segment lost 5 bases and the J segment 0 bases; nucleotides outside the gene matches: 10. The CDR3 length is 17 residues.

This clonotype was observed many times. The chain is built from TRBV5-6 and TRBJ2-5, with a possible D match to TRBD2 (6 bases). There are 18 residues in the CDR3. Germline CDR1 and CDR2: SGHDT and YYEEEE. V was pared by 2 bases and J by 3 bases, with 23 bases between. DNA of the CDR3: TGTGCCAGCAGCTTTATTCAACACGGGCGGGGCCCCAAAGAGACCCAGTACTTC. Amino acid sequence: CASSFIQHGRGPKETQYF.

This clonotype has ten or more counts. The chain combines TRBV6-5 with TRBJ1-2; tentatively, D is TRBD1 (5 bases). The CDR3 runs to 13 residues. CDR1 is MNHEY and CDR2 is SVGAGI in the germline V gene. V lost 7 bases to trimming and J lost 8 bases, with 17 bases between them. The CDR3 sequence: CASKKLGVDGYTF. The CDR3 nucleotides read TGTGCCAGCAAGAAATTGGGGGTAGACGGCTACACCTTC.

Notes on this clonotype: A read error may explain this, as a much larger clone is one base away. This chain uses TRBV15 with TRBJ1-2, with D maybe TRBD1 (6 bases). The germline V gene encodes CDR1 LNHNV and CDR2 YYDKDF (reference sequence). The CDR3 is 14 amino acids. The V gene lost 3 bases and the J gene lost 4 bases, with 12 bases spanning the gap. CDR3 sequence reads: CATSSPETGYGYTF. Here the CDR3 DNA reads TGTGCCACCAGCAGCCCCGAGACAGGCTATGGCTACACCTTC. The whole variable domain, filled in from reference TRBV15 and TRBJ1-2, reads DAMVIQNPRYQVTQFGKPVTLSCSQTLNHNVMYWYQQKSSQAPKLLFHYYDKDFNNEADTPDNFQSRRPNTSFCFLDIRSPGLGDTAMYLCATSSPETGYGYTFGSGTRLTVV.